A selection of T cell receptor beta chains follows, all from one sample in a study of PD-1 blockade in mismatch repair-deficient tumors. Profiled with immunoSEQ multiplex PCR; TCRdb holds only in-frame clones, not every one. This repertoire shows over 60,000 clones, more than 70% found once; its top ten account for about 15%. Sample: peripheral blood, taken 52 weeks after starting pembrolizumab. These receptors were collected from an adult with mismatch repair-deficient cancer. CDR3s include the opening cysteine and the closing phenylalanine or tryptophan. The order of the fields is V gene, clone size, D gene, CDR3 length, J gene, CDR3 protein, CDR3 DNA. The D gene is left open where the match is weak. Part of the rows lack a size; the others show once, few, many or a class for expanded clones.

TRBV2,once,.,14,TRBJ1-5,CASSEAGKGQPQHF,TGTGCCAGCAGTGAAGCAGGAAAGGGGCAGCCCCAGCATTTT
TRBV6-6,.,.,15,TRBJ1-2,CASRDPGELNYGYTF,TGTGCCAGCAGGGACCCAGGGGAACTTAACTATGGCTACACCTTC
TRBV29-1,.,.,12,TRBJ2-2,CSVASNTGELFF,TGCAGCGTTGCGTCGAACACCGGGGAGCTGTTTTTT
TRBV27,.,TRBD1,15,TRBJ1-4,CASSWDRGTNEKLFF,TGTGCCAGCAGTTGGGACAGGGGCACTAATGAAAAACTGTTTTTT
TRBV7-9,.,.,15,TRBJ2-7,CASSWGDRRAYEQYF,TGTGCCAGCAGCTGGGGCGACAGGAGGGCCTACGAGCAGTACTTC
TRBV10-2,.,TRBD2,17,TRBJ2-7,CASSVEGRAAGAYEQYF,TGCGCCAGCAGTGTTGAAGGTAGGGCAGCGGGAGCCTACGAGCAGTACTTC
TRBV4-3,.,TRBD1,14,TRBJ2-7,CASSPRDSSYEQYF,TGCGCCAGCAGCCCAAGGGACAGCTCCTACGAGCAGTACTTC
TRBV6-4,.,TRBD1,13,TRBJ2-1,CASSLTGVGEQFF,TGTGCCAGCAGTCTTACAGGGGTCGGCGAGCAGTTCTTC
TRBV6-5,.,.,10,TRBJ1-2,CATLRFGYTF,TGTGCCACCTTAAGGTTTGGCTACACCTTC
TRBV11-1,.,.,15,TRBJ2-3,CASSETTASTDTQYF,TGTGCCAGCAGCGAGACGACGGCTAGCACAGATACGCAGTATTTT
TRBV27,.,TRBD1,16,TRBJ2-2,CASSLMGQARAGELFF,TGTGCCAGCAGTTTAATGGGACAGGCCAGAGCGGGGGAGCTGTTTTTT
TRBV28,.,.,20,TRBJ2-3,CASSPTVVVGARSGLDTQYF,TGTGCCAGCAGTCCGACCGTTGTTGTGGGGGCAAGGAGCGGGCTCGATACGCAGTATTTT
TRBV2,.,.,15,TRBJ2-1,CASSEGPGIYNEQFF,TGTGCCAGCAGTGAGGGACCAGGAATCTACAATGAGCAGTTCTTC
TRBV9,few,TRBD1,17,TRBJ1-3,CASSALQGLDSGNTIYF,TGTGCCAGCAGCGCCTTACAGGGGTTAGACTCTGGAAACACCATATATTTT
TRBV6-1,.,.,10,TRBJ2-7,CASGGGEQYF,TGTGCCAGCGGAGGGGGCGAGCAGTACTTC
TRBV6-1,.,.,13,TRBJ2-7,CASSPTVAGEQYF,TGTGCCAGCAGTCCTACGGTTGCTGGTGAGCAGTACTTC
TRBV5-3,.,TRBD1,18,TRBJ1-5,CARSRVVKDRPGLRPQHF,TGTGCCAGAAGCAGGGTCGTGAAGGACAGGCCAGGCTTAAGACCCCAGCATTTT
TRBV10-1,.,.,14,TRBJ1-1,CASSELGEWTEAFF,TGCGCCAGCAGTGAGTTGGGGGAATGGACTGAAGCTTTCTTT
TRBV25-1,once,TRBD1,17,TRBJ1-2,CASSEFPDRDATGGYTF,TGTGCCAGCAGTGAATTTCCTGACAGGGATGCGACTGGAGGCTACACCTTC
TRBV14,.,TRBD1,15,TRBJ1-2,CASSQADRGPYGYTF,TGTGCCAGCAGCCAGGCGGACAGGGGGCCCTATGGCTACACCTTC
TRBV7-2,.,.,15,TRBJ2-3,CASSNQGSVADTQYF,TGTGCCAGCTCGAATCAGGGGTCAGTTGCAGATACGCAGTATTTT
TRBV4-1,.,.,17,TRBJ2-6,CASSPTAANFGANVLTF,TGCGCCAGCAGCCCGACCGCGGCTAACTTCGGGGCCAACGTCCTGACTTTC
TRBV18,.,.,20,TRBJ1-1,CASSPPSTRSRPGAITEAFF,TGTGCCAGCTCACCACCGTCAACACGTAGTCGACCGGGGGCGATCACTGAAGCTTTCTTT
TRBV29-1,once,.,16,TRBJ2-7,CSVEDPRGADSYEQYF,TGCAGCGTTGAAGACCCCCGGGGAGCGGACTCCTACGAGCAGTACTTC
TRBV4-2,.,.,15,TRBJ2-5,CASSQGLKAGETQYF,TGTGCCAGCAGCCAAGGATTGAAGGCGGGGGAGACCCAGTACTTC
TRBV11-2,.,.,17,TRBJ1-1,CASSDWDYRGRYTEAFF,TGTGCCAGCAGCGATTGGGATTACCGGGGGAGATACACTGAAGCTTTCTTT
TRBV29-1,.,.,14,TRBJ2-2,CSVPGGQSTGELFF,TGCAGCGTGCCCGGAGGGCAGTCCACCGGGGAGCTGTTTTTT
TRBV10-2,.,.,15,TRBJ2-7,CASSVPPGTVYEQYF,TGCGCCAGCAGTGTACCACCCGGGACTGTCTACGAGCAGTACTTC
TRBV23-1,.,TRBD1,13,TRBJ2-5,CASKTGVGETQYF,TGCGCCAGCAAGACAGGGGTTGGAGAGACCCAGTACTTC
TRBV7-2,.,.,15,TRBJ2-3,CASSISGRHTDTQYF,TGTGCCAGCAGCATTAGTGGCCGCCACACAGATACGCAGTATTTT
TRBV5-1,.,.,13,TRBJ2-7,CASSRDSTYEQYF,TGCGCCAGCAGCCGGGACTCCACCTACGAGCAGTACTTC
TRBV2,.,TRBD1,13,TRBJ1-4,CASRRDRSEKLFF,TGTGCCAGCAGAAGGGACAGAAGTGAAAAACTGTTTTTT
TRBV5-6,.,.,13,TRBJ2-7,CASSHAPLSEQYF,TGTGCCAGCAGCCACGCCCCCTTGAGCGAGCAGTACTTC
TRBV27,once,.,14,TRBJ2-5,CASNRIGSGETQYF,TGTGCCAGCAATAGGATCGGTTCGGGGGAGACCCAGTACTTC
TRBV28,.,.,16,TRBJ2-7,CASSYMTGGGAYEQYF,TGTGCCAGCAGCTATATGACCGGGGGAGGCGCCTACGAGCAGTACTTC
TRBV7-9,few,.,14,TRBJ2-7,CASSLRQDTYEQYF,TGTGCCAGCAGCTTAAGACAGGATACCTACGAGCAGTACTTC
TRBV4-2,.,TRBD2,15,TRBJ2-1,CASSVSGRIHNEQFF,TGTGCCAGCAGCGTTAGCGGGAGAATCCACAATGAGCAGTTCTTC
TRBV7-6,.,.,15,TRBJ1-4,CASSLVGRGGEKLFF,TGTGCCAGCAGCTTAGTAGGCAGGGGAGGAGAAAAACTGTTTTTT
TRBV10-2,few,.,13,TRBJ2-7,CASSGSLTYEQYF,TGCGCCAGCAGTGGCTCCTTGACCTACGAGCAGTACTTC
TRBV30,.,.,15,TRBJ2-7,CAWSGMAGLSYEQYF,TGTGCCTGGAGTGGTATGGCGGGCCTCTCCTACGAGCAGTACTTC
TRBV5-6,.,TRBD1,15,TRBJ1-1,CASSLYQGANTEAFF,TGTGCCAGCAGCTTATATCAGGGGGCGAACACTGAAGCTTTCTTT
TRBV11-2,.,.,18,TRBJ2-1,CASSLAPTSSAQIDEQFF,TGTGCCAGCAGCTTAGCCCCCACCTCTAGCGCTCAAATTGATGAGCAGTTCTTC
TRBV29-1,.,.,18,TRBJ2-3,CSVEGAKSSSSARITQYF,TGCAGCGTTGAAGGGGCAAAGAGTAGCTCGTCGGCAAGGATTACGCAGTATTTT
TRBV2,few,TRBD2,15,TRBJ2-1,CASSETSGGYNEQFF,TGTGCCAGCAGTGAAACTAGCGGGGGATACAATGAGCAGTTCTTC
TRBV25-1,.,.,14,TRBJ1-1,CASSEVWASTEAFF,TGTGCCAGCAGTGAAGTGTGGGCTAGCACTGAAGCTTTCTTT
TRBV30,.,.,14,TRBJ2-7,CAWSVLAETYEQYF,TGTGCCTGGAGTGTGTTAGCGGAGACCTACGAGCAGTACTTC
TRBV2,.,.,14,TRBJ2-7,CASSELGIGYEQYF,TGTGCCAGCAGTGAGTTAGGTATTGGATACGAGCAGTACTTC
TRBV18,.,.,15,TRBJ2-1,CASSPLKGSYNEQFF,TGTGCCAGCTCACCTCTTAAGGGCTCCTACAATGAGCAGTTCTTC
TRBV28,.,TRBD2,15,TRBJ2-1,CASLLTSGTYNEQFF,TGTGCCAGCCTCCTGACTAGCGGGACCTACAATGAGCAGTTCTTC